This T cell receptor beta chain was recovered during a study of T-cell memory formation after mild COVID-19. In the study overall: TCR clusters showed largely donor specificity. Broader study findings: Pre-infection memory held some responding clones, suggesting pre-existing cross-reactive T cells responded. Clones contracting over day 15 to 85 were CD4/CD8 balanced, with later expanders leaning CD4+. Mainly in CM and EM were contracting CD4+ clones; CD8+ were in EMRA.

The CDR3 is made up of 17 amino acids. Trimming removed 0 bases at V and 4 bases at J, with 18 bases between. Germline-derived CDR1 and CDR2 are MGHRA and YSYEKL. This clonotype has more than one count but fewer than ten. Its specificity is not known. TCRdb re-called the 5' RACE reads through MiXCR, storing one row per CDR3 protein. Among more than 350,000 distinct CDR3 sequences, approximately 21% were seen once, and the ten largest hold around 12%. The TCR comes from an adult woman who had mild COVID-19 (a few samples of this study predate the infection). Cell type and time point are not known. The sample was PBMCs or a T cell subset sorted from them (not recorded which). The chain couples TRBV4-1 to TRBJ1-2, with D perhaps TRBD1 (6 bases). The DNA for the CDR3 is TGCGCCAGCAGCCAAGATCCTGGGGGGCGTCTACCCTATGGCTACACCTTC. This encodes CASSQDPGGRLPYGYTF.